The present T cell receptor beta chain was sequenced within a study of shared clonotypes between healthy human individuals. Study-level information: The study drew on a couple of women and a few men aged 18 to 49 as donors. Notes on the study in general: Estimated clonotype richness was generally higher in naive than memory subsets. With four donors compared, about 5% of naive CD4 clonotypes were shared.

CD45RO-negative, CCR7-selected cells formed the naive CD8 fraction, which excluded terminally differentiated effector memory CD45RA+ cells. Repertoires were generated with immunoSEQ multiplex PCR, while TCRdb's copy carries only in-frame clones and drops some. The sample lists around 2.1 million clones, more than 85% seen once, with over 1.5% in the top ten. Turning to this clone: Its antigen is unknown.

Looked up from germline, CDR1 is SGHAT and CDR2 is FQNNGV. The CDR3 spans 15 residues. V shed 4 bases and J 4 bases; nucleotides not matched to a gene: 6. This sequence originates from a man between 18 and 35 years old in good health. Some clones in this sample may be carry-over from other donors' samples. This chain links TRBV11-2 with TRBJ2-5, with 10 bases lining up with TRBD2. Sequences were obtained from naive CD8+ T cells from PBMCs. The CDR3 bases are TGTGCCAGCAGCTGGAATCTAGCGGGAGTAGAGACCCAGTACTTC. Amino acids: CASSWNLAGVETQYF.